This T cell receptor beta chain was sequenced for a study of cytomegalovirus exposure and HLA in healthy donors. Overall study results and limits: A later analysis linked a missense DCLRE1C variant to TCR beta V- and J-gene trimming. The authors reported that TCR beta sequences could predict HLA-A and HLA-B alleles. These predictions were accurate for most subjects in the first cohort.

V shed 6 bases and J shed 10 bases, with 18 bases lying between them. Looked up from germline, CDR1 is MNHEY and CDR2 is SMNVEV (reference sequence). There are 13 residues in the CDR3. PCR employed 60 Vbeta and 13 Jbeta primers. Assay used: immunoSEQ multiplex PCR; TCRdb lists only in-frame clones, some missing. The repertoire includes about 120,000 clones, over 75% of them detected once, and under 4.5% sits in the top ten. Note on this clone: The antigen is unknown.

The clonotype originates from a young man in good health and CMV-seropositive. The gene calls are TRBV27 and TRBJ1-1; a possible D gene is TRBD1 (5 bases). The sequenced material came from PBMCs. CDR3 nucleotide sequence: TGTGCCAGCAGGGGTTCTTCAGGGCTTAGAGCTTTCTTT. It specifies CASRGSSGLRAFF.